This T cell receptor beta chain originates from a study of CD8+ T cells in alopecia areata. Study overall: The study gave treated patients oral tofacitinib at 5 to 10 mg twice daily. Using the percentage of affected scalp area, treated patients' severity was scored.

Reverse transcription of extracted RNA yielded cDNA, which provided the sequencing template. Sequenced by immunoSEQ multiplex PCR; TCRdb stores in-frame clones only, minus some. The sample records just over 150,000 clones, around three fifths being singletons. This CDR3 contains 13 residues. Trimming took off 6 bases at V and 7 bases at J, with 16 bases between the two ends. The V gene's germline CDR1 is MNHNY and CDR2 SVGAGI (reference sequence). Regarding treatment: oral pan-JAK inhibitor, 5-10 mg twice daily. The sample holds one count of this clone. Its antigen is not known. Study conclusions and caveats: It was observed that many expanded lesional clones persisted in scalp and blood during tofacitinib.

This clonotype originated in a human donor with alopecia areata. The V and J genes are TRBV6-6 and TRBJ2-7, with D possibly being TRBD2 (6 bases). This specimen was CD4+ T cells sorted from blood, taken at week 4, from a patient treated with tofacitinib. CDR3 sequence reads: CASSNPSALEQYF. For the CDR3, the DNA is TGTGCCAGCAGCAATCCTAGCGCCCTGGAGCAGTACTTC.